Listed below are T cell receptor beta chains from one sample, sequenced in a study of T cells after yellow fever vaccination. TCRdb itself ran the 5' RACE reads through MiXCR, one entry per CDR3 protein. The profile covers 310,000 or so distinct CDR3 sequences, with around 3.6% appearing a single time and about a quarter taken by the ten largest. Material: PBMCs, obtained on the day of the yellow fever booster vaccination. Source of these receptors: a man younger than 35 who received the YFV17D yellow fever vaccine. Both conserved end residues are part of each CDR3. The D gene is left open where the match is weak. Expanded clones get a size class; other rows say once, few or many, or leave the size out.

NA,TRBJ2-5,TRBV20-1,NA,TGCAGTGCTAGAGTTCCAGGCCGACGAGGAGCCCAGTACTTC,CSARVPGRRGAQYF
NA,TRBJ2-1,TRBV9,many,TGTGCCAGCAGCGTTCGAAGCGGCGGTGACAATGAGCAGTTCTTC,CASSVRSGGDNEQFF
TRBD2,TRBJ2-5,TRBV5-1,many,TGCGCCAGCAGCAAGACTAGCTGGGAGACCCAGTACTTC,CASSKTSWETQYF
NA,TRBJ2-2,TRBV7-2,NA,TGTGCCAGCAGCTTAGAAATTGGCGGGGAGCTGTTTTTT,CASSLEIGGELFF
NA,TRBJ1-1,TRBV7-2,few,TGTGCCAGCAGCTTAGTTCCAGCGATCAGGGCCACTGAAGCTTTCTTT,CASSLVPAIRATEAFF
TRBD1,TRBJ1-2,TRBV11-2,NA,TGTGCCAGCAGCCCCTCTACAGGGGGCATCCATGGCAACACCTTC,CASSPSTGGIHGNTF
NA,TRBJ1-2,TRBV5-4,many,TGTGCCAGCAGCTCAGGGTATGGCTACACCTTC,CASSSGYGYTF
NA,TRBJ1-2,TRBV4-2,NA,TGTGCCAGCAGCCCCTGGAGGGAGATCTATGGCTACACCTTC,CASSPWREIYGYTF
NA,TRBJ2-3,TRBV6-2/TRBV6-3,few,TGTGCCAGCAGCGCGAGACTAGAACGCACAGATACGCAGTATTTT,CASSARLERTDTQYF
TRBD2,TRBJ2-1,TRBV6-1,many,TGTGCCAGCAGTGAAGCGCAAGCGGGGGGCCTCAATGAGCAGTTCTTC,CASSEAQAGGLNEQFF
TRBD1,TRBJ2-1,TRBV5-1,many,TGCGCCAGCAGCGCCGGGACAGGGTACAATGAGCAGTTCTTC,CASSAGTGYNEQFF
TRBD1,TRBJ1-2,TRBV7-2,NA,TGTGCCAGCAGCTTAGGGCCGGGCAGGGGGTTAGGAGATGGCTACACCTTC,CASSLGPGRGLGDGYTF
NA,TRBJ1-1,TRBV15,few,TGTGCCACCAGCAGGATGGACATGAACACTGAAGCTTTCTTT,CATSRMDMNTEAFF
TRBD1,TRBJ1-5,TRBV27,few,TGTGCCAGCAGTAATTCTCAGGGGGATCAGCCCCAGCATTTT,CASSNSQGDQPQHF
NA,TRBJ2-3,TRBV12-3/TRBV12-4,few,TGTGCCAGCAGTTCCTCAGGCCTAATGGATACGCAGTATTTT,CASSSSGLMDTQYF
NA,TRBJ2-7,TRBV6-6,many,TGTGCCAGTGCAGTGGGGGGCGAGCAGTACTTC,CASAVGGEQYF
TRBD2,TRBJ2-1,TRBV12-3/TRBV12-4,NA,TGTGCCAGCACCCCCCCCAAGGGACTAGCGGGGGCTGAGCAGTTCTTC,CASTPPKGLAGAEQFF
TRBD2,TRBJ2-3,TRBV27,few,TGTGCCAGCAGGCCCATCCTAACTATAGCGGGGGGGCCGACAGATACGCAGTATTTT,CASRPILTIAGGPTDTQYF
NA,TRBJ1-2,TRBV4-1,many,TGCGCCAGCAGCCAAGTTTCCCTGCGGGCGGTCGGCTACACCTTC,CASSQVSLRAVGYTF
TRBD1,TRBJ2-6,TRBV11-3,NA,TGTGCCAGCAGCTTGTTGCCCGGGACAGGGTTCTCTGGGGCCAACGTCCTGACTTTC,CASSLLPGTGFSGANVLTF
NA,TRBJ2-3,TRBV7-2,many,TGTGCCAGCAGCTTTCTGCAGGGAACAGATACGCAGTATTTT,CASSFLQGTDTQYF
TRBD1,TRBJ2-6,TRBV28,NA,TGTGCCAGCAGTTCGACAGGGGCGGCCGGGGCCAACGTCCTGACTTTC,CASSSTGAAGANVLTF
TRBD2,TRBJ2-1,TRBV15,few,TGTGCCACCAGCAGAGATACCCTTAGCGGGGGGTACAATGAGCAGTTCTTC,CATSRDTLSGGYNEQFF
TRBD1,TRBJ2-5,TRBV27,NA,TGTGCCAGCAGGCAGGGGGCTGGGGAGACCCAGTACTTC,CASRQGAGETQYF
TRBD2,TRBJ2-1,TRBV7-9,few,TGTGCCAGCAGCTTAGCGGTGGGACTAGCGAGGGAGCAGTTCTTC,CASSLAVGLAREQFF
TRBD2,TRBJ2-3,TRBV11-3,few,TGTGCCAGCAGCTCTAAGCTGGGACTAGGTCCAGATACGCAGTATTTT,CASSSKLGLGPDTQYF
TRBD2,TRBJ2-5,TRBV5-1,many,TGCGCCAGCAGCTTGGGTCGCGGACTAGCGGAAGAGACCCAGTACTTC,CASSLGRGLAEETQYF
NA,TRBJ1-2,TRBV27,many,TGTGCCAGCAAGCCCCAAGCCGACCGACAATTTGGTGGCTACACCTTC,CASKPQADRQFGGYTF
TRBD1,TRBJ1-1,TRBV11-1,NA,TGTGCCAGCAGCTCACTGGACAGGGTGAACACTGAAGCTTTCTTT,CASSSLDRVNTEAFF
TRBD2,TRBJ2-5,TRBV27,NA,TGTGCCAGCAGTTTATCGCCCAGCGGGGGTGAGACCCAGTACTTC,CASSLSPSGGETQYF
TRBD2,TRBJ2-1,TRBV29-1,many,TGCAGCGGAAAACCGGGACTAGCTCTCAATGAGCAGTTCTTC,CSGKPGLALNEQFF
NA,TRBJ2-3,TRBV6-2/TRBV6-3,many,TGTGCCAGCAGTGCACCGGGACTGAGCACAGATACGCAGTATTTT,CASSAPGLSTDTQYF
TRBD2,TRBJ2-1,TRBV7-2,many,TGTGCCAGCAGCATCCTAGCGGGGGGGCCCAATGAGCAGTTCTTC,CASSILAGGPNEQFF
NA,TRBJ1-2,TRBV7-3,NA,TGTGCCAGCACCTCACGGGTAGACTATGGCTACACCTTC,CASTSRVDYGYTF
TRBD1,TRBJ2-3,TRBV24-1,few,TGTGCCACCAGTCCCGGACAGGGCCGCGCAGATACGCAGTATTTT,CATSPGQGRADTQYF
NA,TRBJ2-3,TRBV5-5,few,TGTGCCAGCAGCTTGTTCAGGGATGGGAGAGATACGCAGTATTTT,CASSLFRDGRDTQYF